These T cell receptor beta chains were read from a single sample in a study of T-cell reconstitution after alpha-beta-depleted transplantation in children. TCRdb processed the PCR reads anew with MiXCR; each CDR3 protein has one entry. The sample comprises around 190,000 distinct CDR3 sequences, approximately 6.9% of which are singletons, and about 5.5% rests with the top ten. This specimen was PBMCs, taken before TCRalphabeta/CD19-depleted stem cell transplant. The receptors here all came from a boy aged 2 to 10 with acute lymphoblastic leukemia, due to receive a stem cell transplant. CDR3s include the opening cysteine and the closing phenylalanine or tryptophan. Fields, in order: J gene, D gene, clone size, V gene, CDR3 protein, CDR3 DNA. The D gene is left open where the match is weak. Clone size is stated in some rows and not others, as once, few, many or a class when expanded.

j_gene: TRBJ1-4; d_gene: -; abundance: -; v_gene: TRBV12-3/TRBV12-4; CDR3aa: CASIFTYRARQIATNEKLFF; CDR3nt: TGTGCCAGCATTTTCACCTATCGCGCTCGACAGATTGCAACTAATGAAAAACTGTTTTTT
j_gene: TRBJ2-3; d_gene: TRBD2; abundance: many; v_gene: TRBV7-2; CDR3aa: CASSLVSRGAEAQYF; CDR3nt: TGTGCCAGCAGCTTAGTTTCGCGGGGGGCGGAGGCGCAGTATTTT
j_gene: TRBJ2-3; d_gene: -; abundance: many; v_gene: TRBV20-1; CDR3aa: CSARGVSDTQYF; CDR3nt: TGCAGTGCTAGGGGGGTTTCAGATACGCAGTATTTT
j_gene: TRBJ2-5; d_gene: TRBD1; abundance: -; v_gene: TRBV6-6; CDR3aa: CASYRQGQETQYF; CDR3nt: TGTGCCAGCTACAGACAGGGCCAAGAGACCCAGTACTTC
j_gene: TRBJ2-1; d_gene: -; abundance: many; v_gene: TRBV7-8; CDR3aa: CASSLLQGPNEQFF; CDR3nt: TGTGCCAGCAGCTTATTACAGGGTCCTAATGAGCAGTTCTTC
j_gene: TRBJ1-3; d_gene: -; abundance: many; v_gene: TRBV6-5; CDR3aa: CASSYAGSGNTIYF; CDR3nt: TGTGCCAGCAGTTACGCAGGCTCTGGAAACACCATATATTTT
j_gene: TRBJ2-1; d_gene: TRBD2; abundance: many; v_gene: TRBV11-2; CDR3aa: CASKGGLAGEASHNEQFF; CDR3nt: TGTGCCAGCAAAGGTGGACTAGCGGGAGAGGCGTCCCACAATGAGCAGTTCTTC
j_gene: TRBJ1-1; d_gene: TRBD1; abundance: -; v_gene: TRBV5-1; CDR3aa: CASSTTSTGGGTEAFF; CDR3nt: TGCGCCAGCAGCACGACCTCGACAGGGGGCGGCACTGAAGCTTTCTTT
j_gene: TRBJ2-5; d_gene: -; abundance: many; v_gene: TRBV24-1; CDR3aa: CATSDSADQETQYF; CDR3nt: TGTGCCACCAGTGATTCGGCGGATCAAGAGACCCAGTACTTC
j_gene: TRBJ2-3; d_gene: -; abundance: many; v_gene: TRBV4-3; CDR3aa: CASSETVVRDPDTQYF; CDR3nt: TGCGCCAGCAGCGAGACGGTAGTACGGGACCCCGATACGCAGTATTTT
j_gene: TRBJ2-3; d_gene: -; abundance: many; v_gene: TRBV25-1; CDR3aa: CASSRRGMSTDTQYF; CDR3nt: TGTGCCAGCAGTCGCAGGGGAATGAGCACAGATACGCAGTATTTT
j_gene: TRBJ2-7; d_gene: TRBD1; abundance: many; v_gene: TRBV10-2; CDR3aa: CASIDDRGPYEQYF; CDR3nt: TGCGCCAGCATCGACGACAGGGGGCCCTACGAGCAGTACTTC
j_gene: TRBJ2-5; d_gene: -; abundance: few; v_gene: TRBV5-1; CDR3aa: CASRPRLGQETQYF; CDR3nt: TGCGCCAGCAGGCCAAGACTAGGCCAAGAGACCCAGTACTTC
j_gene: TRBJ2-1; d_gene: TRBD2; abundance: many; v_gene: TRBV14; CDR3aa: CASSQVGRGDEQFF; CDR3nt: TGTGCCAGCAGCCAAGTGGGGAGGGGCGATGAGCAGTTCTTC
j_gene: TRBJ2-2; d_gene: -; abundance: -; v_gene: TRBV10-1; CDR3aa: CASSESFAGELFF; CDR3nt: TGCGCCAGCAGTGAGTCTTTCGCCGGGGAGCTGTTTTTT
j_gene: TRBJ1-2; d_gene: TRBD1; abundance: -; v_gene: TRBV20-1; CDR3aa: CSASLPGQGTIYGYTF; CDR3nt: TGCAGTGCTAGCCTCCCGGGACAGGGAACGATCTATGGCTACACCTTC
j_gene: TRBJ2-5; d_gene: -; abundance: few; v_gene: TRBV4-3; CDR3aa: CASSQGPAETQYF; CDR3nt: TGCGCCAGCAGCCAAGGCCCGGCAGAGACCCAGTACTTC
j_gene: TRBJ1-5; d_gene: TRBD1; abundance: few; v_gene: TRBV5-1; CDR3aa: CASSAEGGNNQPQHF; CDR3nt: TGCGCCAGCAGCGCGGAAGGGGGCAACAATCAGCCCCAGCATTTT
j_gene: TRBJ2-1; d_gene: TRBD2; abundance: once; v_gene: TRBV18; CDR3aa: CASSPRLAGSNEQLF; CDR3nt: TGTGCCAGCTCACCTCGACTAGCGGGAAGCAATGAGCAGTTATTC
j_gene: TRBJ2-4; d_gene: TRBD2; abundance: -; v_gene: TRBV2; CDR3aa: CTSSFLSSGGPRSKNIQYF; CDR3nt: TGTACCAGCAGTTTTCTGTCTAGCGGGGGGCCCCGCTCCAAAAACATTCAGTACTTC
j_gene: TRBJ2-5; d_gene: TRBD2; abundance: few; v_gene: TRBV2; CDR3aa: CASRSEGTSGSQETQYF; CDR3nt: TGTGCCAGCAGGTCAGAGGGGACTAGCGGGAGTCAAGAGACCCAGTACTTC
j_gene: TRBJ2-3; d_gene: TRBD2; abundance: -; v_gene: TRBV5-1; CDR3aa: CASSLGGGGTTDTQYF; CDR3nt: TGCGCCAGCAGCTTGGGGGGCGGGGGGACGACAGATACGCAGTATTTT